What follows are 14 T cell receptor beta chains derived from one specimen sequenced in a study of T cells expressing NK-cell markers. No DNA is given; TCRdb re-called the 5' RACE reads and lists each CDR3 protein once. The sample totals about 400,000 distinct CDR3 sequences. Sequencing was carried out using blood T cells: a sorted CD56 or NKG2C T cell subset, CD4+ or CD8+ T cells, or bulk PBMC T cells (not recorded which). The receptors here all came from a woman between 45 and 65 years old in good health.

The rearrangement links TRBV7-6 to TRBJ2-2. The CDR3 runs 12 residues. Germline CDR1 and CDR2: SGHVS and FNYEAQ. CDR3 protein: CASTTASGELFF. Variable domain in full (rest from reference TRBV7-6 and TRBJ2-2): GAGVSQSPRYKVTKRGQDVALRCDPISGHVSLYWYRQALGQGPEFLTYFNYEAQQDKSGLPNDRFSAERPEGSISTLTIQRTEQRDSAMYRCASTTASGELFFGEGSRLTVL.

This chain uses TRBV7-8 with TRBJ1-3. The CDR3 totals 16 residues. Germline-derived CDR1 and CDR2 are SGHVS and FQNEAQ. The CDR3 region is CASSLEVGRSGNTIYF.

The CDR3 region is CASSLILGAGDTDTQYF. The chain carries TRBV7-2 and TRBJ2-3; checking the TCRdb D call of TRBD2 is not possible without DNA. The CDR3 covers 17 residues. Germline V gene data show CDR1 as SGHTA and CDR2 as FQGNSA. Full variable domain (missing parts from reference TRBV7-2 and TRBJ2-3): GAGVSQSPSNKVTEKGKDVELRCDPISGHTALYWYRQSLGQGLEFLIYFQGNSAPDKSGLPSDRFSAERTGGSVSTLTIQRTQQEDSAVYLCASSLILGAGDTDTQYFGPGTRLTVL.

The chain is built from TRBV7-2 and TRBJ2-3; absent DNA, TCRdb's TRBD1 call cannot be checked. Germline CDR1 and CDR2: SGHTA and FQGNSA. CDR3 length: 14 amino acids. This CDR3 reads CASSFRGRTDTQYF. Filled out from reference TRBV7-2 and TRBJ2-3, the complete variable domain reads GAGVSQSPSNKVTEKGKDVELRCDPISGHTALYWYRQSLGQGLEFLIYFQGNSAPDKSGLPSDRFSAERTGGSVSTLTIQRTQQEDSAVYLCASSFRGRTDTQYFGPGTRLTVL.

The V call is TRBV11-2, the J call TRBJ1-1; TCRdb indicates TRBD1, and absent DNA this call remains unverified. The CDR3 is 14 amino acids. Germline V lookup: CDR1 SGHAT, CDR2 FQNNGV. CDR3 region: CASSQDRGGGEAFF.

The gene calls are TRBV7-9 and TRBJ2-1; TCRdb designates TRBD2, a call that cannot be tested without DNA. The CDR3 runs 12 residues. CDR1 is SEHNR, CDR2 FQNEAQ, per germline (reference sequence). The CDR3 loop reads CASEDSGNEQFF.

The gene calls are TRBV9 and TRBJ2-1; TCRdb calls TRBD1, which cannot be checked without DNA. The CDR3 runs to 16 residues. Germline V gene lookup returns CDR1 SGDLS and CDR2 YYNGEE. CDR3 in amino acids: CASSVASRDRVSEQFF.

The chain links TRBV9 to TRBJ2-1; the D gene TCRdb calls, TRBD2, cannot be checked with no DNA. Per the germline V gene, CDR1 is SGDLS and CDR2 is YYNGEE. This CDR3 comprises 15 residues. The CDR3 loop reads CASSVVPLRGDEQFF. Combining the CDR3 with reference TRBV9 and TRBJ2-1 gives the whole variable domain DSGVTQTPKHLITATGQRVTLRCSPRSGDLSVYWYQQSLDQGLQFLIQYYNGEERAKGNILERFSAQQFPDLHSELNLSSLELGDSALYFCASSVVPLRGDEQFFGPGTRLTVL.

The rearrangement links TRBV10-3 to TRBJ2-3; TCRdb gives TRBD1 as the D gene, but with no DNA this cannot be confirmed. CDR3 length: 14 amino acids. Germline V gene sequence: CDR1 ENHRY, CDR2 SYGVKD. CDR3 loop: CAIRERGLTDTQYF.

J is TRBJ2-1 and V is TRBV11-2; TCRdb selects TRBD2, and the lack of DNA leaves this call unchecked. This CDR3 region has 13 residues. Germline CDR1 is SGHAT and CDR2 is FQNNGV. The CDR3 loop is CASSLFAGVRTFF. Combining the CDR3 with reference TRBV11-2 and TRBJ2-1 gives the whole variable domain EAGVAQSPRYKIIEKRQSVAFWCNPISGHATLYWYQQILGQGPKLLIQFQNNGVVDDSQLPKDRFSAERLKGVDSTLKIQPAKLEDSAVYLCASSLFAGVRTFFGPGTRLTVL.

This CDR3 reads CASSLVAGGGNTEAFF. The J gene is TRBJ1-1, the V gene TRBV5-1; the TRBD1 assignment by TCRdb is unverifiable without DNA. CDR3 size: 16 residues. CDR1 SGHRS and CDR2 YFSETQ come from the germline V gene.

This sequence joins TRBV6-5 and TRBJ2-7; the D call from TCRdb, TRBD1, cannot be confirmed without DNA. This CDR3 region has 14 residues. Germline V gene sequence: CDR1 MNHEY, CDR2 SVGAGI. The CDR3 sequence is CASSPPGVSYEQYF.

The chain links TRBV11-2 to TRBJ2-7. This CDR3 spans 13 amino acids. Germline-derived CDR1 and CDR2 are SGHAT and FQNNGV. CDR3 sequence reads: CASSLQIRYEQYF.

The V and J genes are TRBV10-2 and TRBJ2-7. Germline V gives CDR1 WSHSY, CDR2 SAAADI. The CDR3 runs to 11 residues. The CDR3 is CASSGGYEQYF.